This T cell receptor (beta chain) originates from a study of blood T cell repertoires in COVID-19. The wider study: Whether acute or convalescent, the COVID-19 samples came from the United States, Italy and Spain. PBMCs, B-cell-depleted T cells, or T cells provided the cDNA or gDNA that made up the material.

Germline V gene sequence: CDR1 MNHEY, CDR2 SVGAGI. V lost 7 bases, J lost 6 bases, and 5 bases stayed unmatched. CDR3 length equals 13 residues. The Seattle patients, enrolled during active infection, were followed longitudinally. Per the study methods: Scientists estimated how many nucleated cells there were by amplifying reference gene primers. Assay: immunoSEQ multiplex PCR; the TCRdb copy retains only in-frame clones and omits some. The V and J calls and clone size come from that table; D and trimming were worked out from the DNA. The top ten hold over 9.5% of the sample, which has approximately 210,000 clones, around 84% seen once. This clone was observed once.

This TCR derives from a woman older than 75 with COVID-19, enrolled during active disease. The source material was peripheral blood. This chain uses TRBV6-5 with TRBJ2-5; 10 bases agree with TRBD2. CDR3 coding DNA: TGTGCCAGCATTATAGCGGGGGGTAAGACCCAGTACTTC. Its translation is CASIIAGGKTQYF.